This T cell receptor (beta chain) was sequenced in a study of blood T cell repertoires in COVID-19. J was trimmed by 4 bases and V by 1 base; bases with no gene match: 6. CDR3 size: 17 residues. The germline CDR1 and CDR2 sequences are LGHNA and YNFKEQ. Assay: immunoSEQ multiplex PCR; the TCRdb copy retains only in-frame clones and omits some. In the table there are some 270,000 clones, around nine tenths of which are singletons. The rearrangement links TRBV4-2 to TRBJ2-1; 11 positions match TRBD2. The receptor was isolated from a man aged 50-60 years with acute or convalescent COVID-19. The source material was peripheral blood. CDR3 protein: CASSQALAGGTYNEQFF. CDR3 DNA sequence: TGTGCCAGCAGCCAAGCCCTAGCGGGGGGTACGTACAATGAGCAGTTCTTC.